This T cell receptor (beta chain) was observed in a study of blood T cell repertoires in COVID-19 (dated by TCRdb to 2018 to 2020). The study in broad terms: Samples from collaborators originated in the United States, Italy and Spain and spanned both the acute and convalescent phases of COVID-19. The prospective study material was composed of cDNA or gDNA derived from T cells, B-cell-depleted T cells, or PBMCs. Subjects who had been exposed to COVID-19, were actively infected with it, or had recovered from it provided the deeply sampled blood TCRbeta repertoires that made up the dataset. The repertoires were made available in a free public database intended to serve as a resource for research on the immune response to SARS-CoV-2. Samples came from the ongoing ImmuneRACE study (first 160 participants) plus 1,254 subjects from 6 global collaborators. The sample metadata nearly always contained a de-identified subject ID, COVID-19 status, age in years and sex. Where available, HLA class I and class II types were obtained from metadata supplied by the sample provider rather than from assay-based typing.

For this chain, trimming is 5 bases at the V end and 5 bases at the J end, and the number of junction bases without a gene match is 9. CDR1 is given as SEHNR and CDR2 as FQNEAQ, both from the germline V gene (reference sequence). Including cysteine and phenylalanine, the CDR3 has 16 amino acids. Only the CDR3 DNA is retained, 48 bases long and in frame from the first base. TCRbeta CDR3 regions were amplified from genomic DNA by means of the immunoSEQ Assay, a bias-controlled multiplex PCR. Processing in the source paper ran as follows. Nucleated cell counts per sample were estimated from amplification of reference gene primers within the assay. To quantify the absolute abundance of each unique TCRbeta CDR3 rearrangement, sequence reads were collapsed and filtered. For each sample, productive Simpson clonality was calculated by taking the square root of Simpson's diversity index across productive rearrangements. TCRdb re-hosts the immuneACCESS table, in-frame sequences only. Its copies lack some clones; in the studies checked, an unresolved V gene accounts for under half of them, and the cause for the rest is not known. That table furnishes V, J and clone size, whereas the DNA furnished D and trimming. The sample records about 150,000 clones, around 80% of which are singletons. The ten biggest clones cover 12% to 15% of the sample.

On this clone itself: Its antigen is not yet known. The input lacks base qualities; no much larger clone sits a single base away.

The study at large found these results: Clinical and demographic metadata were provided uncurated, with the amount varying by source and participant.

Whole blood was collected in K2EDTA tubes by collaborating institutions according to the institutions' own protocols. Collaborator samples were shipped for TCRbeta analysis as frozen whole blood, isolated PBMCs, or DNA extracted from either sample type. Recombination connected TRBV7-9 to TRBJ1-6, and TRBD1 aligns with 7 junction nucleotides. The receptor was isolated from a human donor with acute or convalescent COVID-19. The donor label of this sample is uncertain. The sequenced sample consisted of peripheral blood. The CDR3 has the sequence CASSPRWDSDNSPLHF. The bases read TGTGCCAGCAGCCCCCGGTGGGACAGCGATAATTCACCCCTCCACTTT.